This T cell receptor (beta chain) was retrieved from a study of blood T cell repertoires in COVID-19. Across the study: The United States, Italy and Spain provided the acute and convalescent COVID-19 samples.

In the original processing: How many nucleated cells were present was estimated from reference gene primer amplification. Clones were sequenced by immunoSEQ multiplex PCR, and TCRdb holds only the in-frame ones, with some missing. V, J and clone size are taken as reported in that table, and D and trimming were inferred from the DNA itself. Here the sample spans a few hundred thousand clones, roughly 88% being singletons. Looked up from germline, CDR1 is MDHEN and CDR2 is SYDVKM. The CDR3 loop spans 22 amino acids. Between the trimmed V and J ends, which lost 2 bases and 3 bases, there was a span of 32 bases.

The source of this sequence is a woman aged 45 to 65 with acute or convalescent COVID-19. The sequencing sample was made of peripheral blood. This chain connects TRBV28 to TRBJ1-5; D gene uncertain. As DNA, the CDR3 is TGTGCCAGCAGTTTACGTTCCGAGGCCCGTAACCTCCACATTACCCCCAATCAGCCCCAGCATTTT. Its protein product is CASSLRSEARNLHITPNQPQHF.